This T cell receptor (beta chain) came from a study of T cells after posttransplantation cyclophosphamide. Findings and limits, study-wide: TRB overlap between skin or GI tissue T cells and blood was limited. Donor-recipient repertoire similarity was low at 1-2 months, rising over year one.

The related graft donor's blood sample was taken on the day of bone marrow donation. Cells defined as naive were viable CD3+CD4+ or CD3+CD8+ and CCR7+CD45RA+CD45RO-CD95-CD27+CD28+. CDR1 MDHEN and CDR2 SYDVKM come from the germline V gene. CDR3 length: 13 amino acids. The junction had 5 bases not matched to a gene; V was cut back by 5 bases and J by 8 bases. The method was immunoSEQ multiplex PCR; TCRdb's version includes in-frame clones alone and lacks a portion of them. The sample includes approximately 1,400 clones, 97% of them seen just once. About this clone: The antigen is not known.

This chain joins TRBV28 and TRBJ1-4; 7 bases align to TRBD1. The source of this sequence is a woman in her fifties or sixties in good health, CMV-negative, and a related stem cell transplant donor. The sequenced sample was naive CD8+ T cells sorted from PBMCs. CDR3 bases: TGTGCCAGCAGTACGACAGGGAAGGAAAAACTGTTTTTT. This sequence encodes CASSTTGKEKLFF.